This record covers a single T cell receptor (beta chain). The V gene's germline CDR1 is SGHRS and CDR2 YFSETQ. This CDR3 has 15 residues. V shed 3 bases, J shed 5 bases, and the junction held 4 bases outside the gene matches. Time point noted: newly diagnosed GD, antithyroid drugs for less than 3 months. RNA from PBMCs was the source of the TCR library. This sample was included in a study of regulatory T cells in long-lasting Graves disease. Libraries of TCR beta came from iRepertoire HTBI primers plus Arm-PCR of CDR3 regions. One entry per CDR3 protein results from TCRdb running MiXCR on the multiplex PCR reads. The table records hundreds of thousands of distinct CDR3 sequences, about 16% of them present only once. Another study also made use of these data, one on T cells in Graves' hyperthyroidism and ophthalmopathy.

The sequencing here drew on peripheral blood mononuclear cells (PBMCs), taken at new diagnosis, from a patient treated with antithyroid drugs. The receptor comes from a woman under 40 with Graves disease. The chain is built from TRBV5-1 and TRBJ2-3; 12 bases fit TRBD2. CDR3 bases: TGCGCCAGCAGCTCCGGACTAGCGGGGAAAGATACGCAGTATTTT. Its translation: CASSSGLAGKDTQYF. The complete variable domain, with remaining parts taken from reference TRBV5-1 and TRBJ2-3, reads KAGVTQTPRYLIKTRGQQVTLSCSPISGHRSVSWYQQTPGQGLQFLFEYFSETQRNKGNFPGRFSGRQFSNSRSEMNVSTLELGDSALYLCASSSGLAGKDTQYFGPGTRLTVL.